The present entry profiles one T cell receptor beta chain with its context. The antigen is unknown. These data are taken from a study of OX40 agonist ivuxolimab in advanced cancers. TCRdb's copy holds only in-frame clones and misses some; the assay was immunoSEQ multiplex PCR. The sample includes approximately 77,000 clones, roughly 92% of them seen just once. Findings of the study overall: More expanded clones were seen, on average, in CD8+ T cells than in CD4+. Individuals who were partial responders at 0.1-3.0 mg/kg had clonal expansion that ranked among the lowest.

Germline CDR1 and CDR2: MNHEY and SMNVEV (reference sequence). The CDR3 runs to 15 residues. V dropped 2 bases and J dropped 0 bases, with 10 bases sitting between them. This chain connects TRBV27 to TRBJ1-2; D call uncertain. The sequencing used CD4+ or CD8+ T cells sorted from blood, collected in a trial of the OX40 agonist ivuxolimab. The sequence came from an adult with an advanced solid tumor such as melanoma, head and neck, liver or kidney cancer. The CDR3 loop reads CASSLTDGANYGYTF. In DNA, the CDR3 is TGTGCCAGCAGTTTAACTGATGGGGCTAACTATGGCTACACCTTC.